These 9 T cell receptor beta chains were all obtained from the same sample, sequenced in a study of T cell responses to AZD1222 COVID-19 vaccine (dated by TCRdb to 2020 to 2023). Read against the paper, the sample's time point label means: about 28 days (+/-7) after the second vaccine dose. Receptor libraries were prepared by the immunoSEQ multiplex PCR assay. Not all clones reach the TCRdb copy of this immuneACCESS table, which keeps in-frame sequences only. Checked studies attribute under half of the gap to unresolved V genes and leave the rest unexplained. Here the sample has approximately 50,000 clones; around nine tenths occur a single time. The top ten constitute 6% to 7.5% of the sample. The input for sequencing was peripheral blood, taken 28 days after the second AZD1222 dose. The receptors stem from an adult who received the AZD1222 COVID-19 vaccine.

The chain uses TRBV3-1 (or the pseudogene TRBV3-2) and TRBJ1-1; D call uncertain. The CDR3 length is 13 residues. Germline V gene data show CDR1 as LGHDT and CDR2 as YNNKEL (reference sequence). Trimming took off 4 bases at V and 8 bases at J, with 14 bases between the two ends. CDR3 protein: CASSPLRGTEAFF. CDR3 nucleotide sequence: TGTGCCAGCAGCCCCTTACGGGGTACCGAAGCTTTCTTT.

The chain has TRBV28 and TRBJ1-6, with D unclear. The germline CDR1 and CDR2 sequences are MDHEN and SYDVKM. The CDR3 runs to 13 residues. V shed 5 bases and J shed 7 bases, with 9 bases lying between them. The CDR3 coding sequence is TGTGCCAGCAGTATACCATTGAATTCACCCCTCCACTTT. It encodes CASSIPLNSPLHF. The full variable domain, in which reference TRBV28 and TRBJ1-6 provide the parts outside the CDR3, is DVKVTQSSRYLVKRTGEKVFLECVQDMDHENMFWYRQDPGLGLRLIYFSYDVKMKEKGDIPEGYSVSREKKERFSLILESASTNQTSMYLCASSIPLNSPLHFGNGTRLTVT.

V is TRBV2 and J is TRBJ2-2; a possible D gene is TRBD1 (7 bases). Germline values: CDR1 SNHLY, CDR2 FYNNEI. The CDR3 extends over 15 amino acids. Trimming took off 5 bases at V and 7 bases at J, with 17 bases between the two ends. In DNA form, the CDR3 reads TGTGCCAGCAGTTTACAGGGAGGACAGGACGGGGAGCTGTTTTTT. Translating it yields CASSLQGGQDGELFF.

J is TRBJ1-1 and V is TRBV6-5; no clear D. Germline V lookup: CDR1 MNHEY, CDR2 SVGAGI. Trimming stripped 4 bases from V and 4 bases from J, with 7 bases between. The CDR3 runs to 12 residues. CDR3 sequence (DNA): TGTGCCAGCAGTTTTAGGATCACTGAAGCTTTCTTT. Translating it yields CASSFRITEAFF.

V gene TRBV29-1 combines with J gene TRBJ1-1; no firm D call. Germline CDR1 and CDR2: SQVTM and ANQGSEA. Trimming shortened V by 0 bases and J by 0 bases, and 2 bases separated the two germline ends. This CDR3 has 12 residues. Here the CDR3 DNA reads TGCAGCGTTGAAGATTTGAACACTGAAGCTTTCTTT. It encodes CSVEDLNTEAFF.

The chain couples TRBV10-3 to TRBJ1-4, with D possibly being TRBD1 (6 bases). The CDR3 loop spans 15 amino acids. Deletions cut 5 bases from V and 0 bases from J, with 10 bases between. Germline V gives CDR1 ENHRY, CDR2 SYGVKD. The CDR3 protein is CAISKTGTTNEKLFF. The CDR3, as DNA: TGTGCCATCAGTAAAACAGGGACAACTAATGAAAAACTGTTTTTT.

The V call is TRBV3-1 (or the pseudogene TRBV3-2), the J call TRBJ2-3; 9 positions match TRBD2. CDR3 length equals 18 residues. Trimming took 0 bases from V and 1 from J; bases not matched to a gene: 8. Germline V lookup: CDR1 LGHDT, CDR2 YNNKEL (reference sequence). Written as DNA, the CDR3 is TGTGCCAGCAGCCAAGAGGGGCTCGCGGGAGGGGGCACAGATACGCAGTATTTT. This sequence encodes CASSQEGLAGGGTDTQYF.

This clone was seen once. The chain is built from TRBV12-3 or TRBV12-4 and TRBJ2-1; D unclear. There are 11 residues in the CDR3. V lost 2 bases to trimming and J lost 9 bases, with 5 bases between them. CDR3 region: CASSLSGEQFF. CDR3 sequence (DNA): TGTGCCAGCAGTTTATCGGGTGAGCAGTTCTTC.

This rearrangement joins TRBV2 to TRBJ2-5; D might be TRBD2 (6 bases). V was pared by 7 bases and J by 1 base, with 16 bases between. Germline assignment: CDR1 SNHLY and CDR2 FYNNEI. The CDR3 has 15 residues. CDR3 nucleotides: TGTGCCAGCAAGACGGGGCGGGGTAGCCAAGAGACCCAGTACTTC. Its translation: CASKTGRGSQETQYF.